This TCR beta chain originates from a study of T cells expressing NK-cell markers. From germline, CDR1 is SEHNR and CDR2 FQNEAQ (reference sequence). This CDR3 spans 15 amino acids. TCRdb reprocessed the 5' RACE reads and keeps a single row for each CDR3 protein, giving no DNA. The specimen's table records 150,000 to 180,000 distinct CDR3 sequences. Input material: blood T cells: a sorted CD56 or NKG2C T cell subset, CD4+ or CD8+ T cells, or bulk PBMC T cells (not recorded which). The chain couples TRBV7-9 to TRBJ2-5; TCRdb's assignment of TRBD1 cannot be checked, as there is no DNA. This clonotype was sampled from a woman in her forties or fifties in good health. The CDR3: CASSSGASNQETQYF.